A selection of T cell receptor beta chains follows, all from one sample in a study of CXCR3-negative and CXCR3-positive naive CD8 T cells. TCRdb reprocessed the 5' RACE reads, keeping one entry per CDR3 protein, no DNA. This sample's table reports 92,000 or so distinct CDR3 sequences. Sample: naive CXCR3- CD8+ T cells from blood. The origin of the receptors is a human donor in good health. Some clones in this sample may be carry-over from other donors' samples. The CDR3 runs from the conserved cysteine through the conserved F or W.

v_call	j_call	cdr3_aa
TRBV7-3	TRBJ2-3	CASSQDPPLGVTDTQYF
TRBV19	TRBJ2-1	CASSLTSGGPNEQFF
TRBV6-2/TRBV6-3	TRBJ1-5	CASSYSHRLNQPQHF
TRBV20-1	TRBJ2-7	CSARGANNKAYEQYF
TRBV5-1	TRBJ2-7	CASSLEGPYEQYF
TRBV9	TRBJ1-2	CASSVGQGGNYGYTF
TRBV20-1	TRBJ2-5	CSAPSGLQETQYF
TRBV6-2/TRBV6-3	TRBJ2-5	CASSSYASSGGGETQYF
TRBV27	TRBJ2-3	CASTSGRGATDTQYF
TRBV30	TRBJ1-1	CASEQGEGTEAFF
TRBV9	TRBJ2-7	CASSVGGQVYEQYF
TRBV29-1	TRBJ2-1	CSIDQAGEYNEQFF
TRBV29-1	TRBJ2-7	CSVVISGTATYEQYF
TRBV11-3	TRBJ2-7	CASSLPGHYEQYF
TRBV2	TRBJ2-1	CASFSGNEQFF
TRBV5-1	TRBJ2-7	CASSLHRESSEQYF
TRBV7-6	TRBJ2-1	CASSGDRDNEQFF
TRBV3-1	TRBJ2-1	CASSQARLAGGDEQFF
TRBV20-1	TRBJ1-1	CSASWGTEAFF
TRBV30	TRBJ2-1	CAWSTGAGPSVNEQFF
TRBV27	TRBJ2-1	CASSLAGVNNEQFF
TRBV7-9	TRBJ2-1	CASSLIGDRHYNEQFF
TRBV10-3	TRBJ1-2	CAISESWANYGYTF
TRBV7-9	TRBJ2-2	CASKGEHDPGELFF
TRBV29-1	TRBJ1-5	CSVKTTGEATQPQHF
TRBV29-1	TRBJ1-1	CSVDSVVRGNTEAFF
TRBV6-6	TRBJ2-1	CASAGGIWNEQFF
TRBV7-9	TRBJ2-2	CASARDANTGELFF
TRBV7-8	TRBJ2-1	CASSLMLGQGANEQFF
TRBV6-5	TRBJ2-1	CTSSYSDRGSNEQFF
TRBV7-7	TRBJ2-1	CASSAGPESSNEQFF
TRBV7-9	TRBJ2-7	CASSLVGGSAYEQYF
TRBV7-2	TRBJ2-7	CASSTGTSGYEQYF
TRBV20-1	TRBJ1-1	CSSWSGPITEAFF
TRBV27	TRBJ2-1	CATSTHRGPNEQFF
TRBV7-9	TRBJ2-7	CASSPGGSGPITYEQYF
TRBV6-5	TRBJ1-2	CASSFYGQNGYTF